The clone carrying this T cell receptor (beta chain) has just a few counts. This CDR3 has 17 residues. Unmatched junction bases numbered 16, after V lost 1 base and J lost 11 bases. CDR1 is MGHRA and CDR2 is YSYEKL in the germline V gene. This record comes from a study of blood T cell repertoires in COVID-19. Study as a whole: Donors in the United States, Italy and Spain gave samples during acute or convalescent COVID-19. Sources were T cells, B-cell-depleted T cells, or PBMCs; the material itself was cDNA or gDNA.

In the study's own analysis: Counts of nucleated cells, estimated from reference gene primer amplification, were obtained. Sequencing used immunoSEQ multiplex PCR; TCRdb keeps in-frame clones, though not all of them. V, J and clone size are taken as reported in that table, and D and trimming were inferred from the DNA itself. The table includes 140,000 to 150,000 clones, around 90% detected once. The sequenced sample consisted of peripheral blood. The chain combines TRBV4-1 with TRBJ1-4, with 7 bases aligning to TRBD1. The source of this sequence is a woman between 50 and 59 years old with acute or convalescent COVID-19. CDR3 bases: TGCGCCAGCAGCCAAGTTGTAAGGGGGCCCGGTCACAAGAAACTGTTTTTT. Protein: CASSQVVRGPGHKKLFF.